The subject of this entry is one T cell receptor beta chain. This CDR3 region has 13 residues. Looked up from germline, CDR1 is SQVTM and CDR2 is ANQGSEA. Deletions cut 5 bases from V and 4 bases from J, with 14 bases between. This sample is drawn from a study of blood T cell repertoires in COVID-19. Study background: COVID-19 samples collected from the United States, Italy and Spain covered acute and convalescent phases.

Authors' methods: Estimated nucleated cell counts came from reference gene primer amplification. Sequencing was performed with immunoSEQ multiplex PCR; in TCRdb, only in-frame clones are kept and a portion is missing. Clonal size and the V and J genes are those of that table, whereas D and trimming came from the DNA. This table holds 150,000 to 200,000 clones, about 86% found once. The receptor comes from a man between 60 and 75 years old with acute or convalescent COVID-19. Material for sequencing was peripheral blood. The chain has TRBV29-1 and TRBJ1-2, with D unresolved. The CDR3 reads CSVTNTGGYGYTF. CDR3 DNA sequence: TGCAGCGTTACTAACACCGGCGGCTATGGCTACACCTTC. The whole variable domain, filled in from reference TRBV29-1 and TRBJ1-2, reads SAVISQKPSRDICQRGTSLTIQCQVDSQVTMMFWYRQQPGQSLTLIATANQGSEATYESGFVIDKFPISRPNLTFSTLTVSNMSPEDSSIYLCSVTNTGGYGYTFGSGTRLTVV.